The clone carrying this T cell receptor beta chain was seen only a few times. Antigen specificity is unknown. The sample originates from a study of post-analysis software for immune sequencing data. The study's findings and limits: Those with multiple sclerosis, the patient group, showed significantly lower normalized Chao1 diversity than controls.

The TCR beta cDNA libraries carried unique molecular identifiers. T cells, roughly 0.9 to 11 million of them, yielded 500,000 or so cDNA molecules. TCRdb independently ran MiXCR on the PCR reads; one entry per CDR3 protein. The data contain hundreds of thousands of distinct CDR3 sequences, roughly 45% of them singletons. Sample: blood. The sequence came from a girl aged 10 to 17 with multiple sclerosis.

The CDR3 region is CASSLDREQETQYF. DNA of the CDR3: TGTGCCAGCAGCCTAGACAGGGAGCAAGAGACCCAGTACTTC. This sequence joins TRBV7-9 and TRBJ2-5, with 7 bases aligning to TRBD1. Germline V gene lookup returns CDR1 SEHNR and CDR2 FQNEAQ (reference sequence). The ends lost 5 bases at V and 2 bases at J; junction bases unmatched: 5. The CDR3 extends over 14 amino acids. Combining the CDR3 with reference TRBV7-9 and TRBJ2-5 gives the whole variable domain DTGVSQNPRHKITKRGQNVTFRCDPISEHNRLYWYRQTLGQGPEFLTYFQNEAQLEKSRLLSDRFSAERPKGSFSTLEIQRTEQGDSAMYLCASSLDREQETQYFGPGTRLLVL.